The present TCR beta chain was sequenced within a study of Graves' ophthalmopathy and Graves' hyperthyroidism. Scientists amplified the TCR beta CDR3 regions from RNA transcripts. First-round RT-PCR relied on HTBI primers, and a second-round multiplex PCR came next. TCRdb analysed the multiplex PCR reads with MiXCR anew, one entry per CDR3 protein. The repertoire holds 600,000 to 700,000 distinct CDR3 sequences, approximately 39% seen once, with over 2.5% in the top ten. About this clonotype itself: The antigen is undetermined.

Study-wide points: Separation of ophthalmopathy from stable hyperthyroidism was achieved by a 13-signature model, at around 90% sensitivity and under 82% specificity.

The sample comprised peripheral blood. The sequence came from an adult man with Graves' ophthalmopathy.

CDR3: CASSQQGAAFF. In DNA, the CDR3 is TGTGCCAGCAGTCAGCAGGGCGCTGCTTTCTTT. The J gene is TRBJ1-1, the V gene TRBV27, with D perhaps TRBD1 (5 bases). Trimming removed 5 bases from V and 11 bases from J, with 12 bases in between. This CDR3 comprises 11 residues. The germline gives CDR1 MNHEY, CDR2 SMNVEV (reference sequence).